This T cell receptor (beta chain) was found in a study of blood T cells in healthy people across ages. With 5 bases removed from V and 4 bases from J, the gap between germline ends came to 20 bases. The CDR3 consists of 16 residues. From germline, CDR1 is ENHRY and CDR2 SYGVKD. A J-beta primer mix and a sample-barcoded 5' primer were used in a second PCR of about 7 to 12 cycles. TCRdb itself ran the 5' RACE reads through MiXCR, one entry per CDR3 protein. In the table there are 600,000 to 900,000 distinct CDR3 sequences, 20% to 30% of which are singletons. The sample also formed part of further work on T cells of mothers and their children. This second study notes: Random nucleotides (2-4) and sample barcodes were added by the M1S primer used in the second PCR. Mothers yielded over 8 million CDR3 reads, children 2.5 million to 3.5 million each. Overlap ran slightly, non-significantly higher for related than unrelated mother-child pairs.

This TCR derives from a boy younger than 18 in good health. The chain combines TRBV10-3 with TRBJ2-5; tentatively, D is TRBD1 (6 bases). Sequenced material: blood. CDR3 in amino acids: CAISPVGTFWRETQYF. The CDR3 DNA reads TGTGCCATCAGTCCTGTAGGGACATTCTGGCGAGAGACCCAGTACTTC.